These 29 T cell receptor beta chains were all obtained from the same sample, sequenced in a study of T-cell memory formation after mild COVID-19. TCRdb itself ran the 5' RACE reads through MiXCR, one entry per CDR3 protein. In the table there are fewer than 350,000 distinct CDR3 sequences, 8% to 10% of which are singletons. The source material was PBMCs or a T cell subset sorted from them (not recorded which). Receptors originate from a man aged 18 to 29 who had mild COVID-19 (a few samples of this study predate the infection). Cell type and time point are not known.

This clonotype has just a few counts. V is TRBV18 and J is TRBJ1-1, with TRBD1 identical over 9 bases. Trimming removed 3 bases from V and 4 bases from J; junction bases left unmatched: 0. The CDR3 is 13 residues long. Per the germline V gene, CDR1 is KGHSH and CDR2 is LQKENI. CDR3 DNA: TGTGCCAGCTCACCGGGACAGGGCACTGAAGCTTTCTTT. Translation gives CASSPGQGTEAFF. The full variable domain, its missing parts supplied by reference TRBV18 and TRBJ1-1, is NAGVMQNPRHLVRRRGQEARLRCSPMKGHSHVYWYRQLPEEGLKFMVYLQKENIIDESGMPKERFSAEFPKEGPSILRIQQVVRGDSAAYFCASSPGQGTEAFFGQGTRLTVV.

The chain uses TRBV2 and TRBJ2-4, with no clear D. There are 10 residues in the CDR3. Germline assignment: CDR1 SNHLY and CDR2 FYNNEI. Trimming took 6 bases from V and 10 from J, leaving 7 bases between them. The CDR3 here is CASRGWIQYF. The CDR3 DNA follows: TGTGCCAGCAGGGGATGGATTCAGTACTTC.

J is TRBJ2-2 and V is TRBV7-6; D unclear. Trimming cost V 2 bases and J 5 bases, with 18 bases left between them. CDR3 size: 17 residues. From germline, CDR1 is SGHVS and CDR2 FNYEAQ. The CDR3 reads CASSLLGQRPLTGELFF. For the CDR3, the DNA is TGTGCCAGCAGCTTACTCGGGCAGCGCCCGTTGACCGGGGAGCTGTTTTTT.

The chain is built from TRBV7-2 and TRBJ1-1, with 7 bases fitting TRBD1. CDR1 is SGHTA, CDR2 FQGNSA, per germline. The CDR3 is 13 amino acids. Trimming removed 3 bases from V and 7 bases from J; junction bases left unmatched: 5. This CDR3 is CASSFRQGGEAFF. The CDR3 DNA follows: TGTGCCAGCAGCTTTCGACAGGGCGGTGAAGCTTTCTTT.

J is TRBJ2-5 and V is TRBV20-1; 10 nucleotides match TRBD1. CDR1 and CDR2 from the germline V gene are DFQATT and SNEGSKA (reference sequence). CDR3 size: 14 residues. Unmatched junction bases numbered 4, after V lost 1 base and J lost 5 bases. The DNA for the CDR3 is TGCAGTGCTAGAGCCGACAGGGGGCTTGAGACCCAGTACTTC. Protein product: CSARADRGLETQYF.

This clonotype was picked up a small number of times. CDR3 region: CASSEAREGMGPFGNQPQHF. The CDR3 DNA follows: TGTGCCAGCAGTGAAGCGCGGGAGGGAATGGGCCCTTTTGGCAATCAGCCCCAGCATTTT. V is TRBV2 and J is TRBJ1-5; no reliable D call. In germline, CDR1 is SNHLY, CDR2 FYNNEI. The CDR3 extends over 20 amino acids. V lost 0 bases to trimming and J lost 2 bases, with 23 bases between them.

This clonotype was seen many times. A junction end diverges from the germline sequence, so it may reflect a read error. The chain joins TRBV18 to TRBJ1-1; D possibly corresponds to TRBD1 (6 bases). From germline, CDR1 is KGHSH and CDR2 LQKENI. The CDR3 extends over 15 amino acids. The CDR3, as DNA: TGTGCCAGCTCACCGGTAGGGGGGAGGAACGCTGAAGCTTTCTTT. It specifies CASSPVGGRNAEAFF.

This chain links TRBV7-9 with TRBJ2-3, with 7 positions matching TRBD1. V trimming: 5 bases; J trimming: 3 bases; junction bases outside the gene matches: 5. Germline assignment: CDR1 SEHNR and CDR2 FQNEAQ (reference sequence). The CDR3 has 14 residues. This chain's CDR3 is CASSLRGLTDTQYF. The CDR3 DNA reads TGTGCCAGCAGCCTCAGGGGGTTAACAGATACGCAGTATTTT.

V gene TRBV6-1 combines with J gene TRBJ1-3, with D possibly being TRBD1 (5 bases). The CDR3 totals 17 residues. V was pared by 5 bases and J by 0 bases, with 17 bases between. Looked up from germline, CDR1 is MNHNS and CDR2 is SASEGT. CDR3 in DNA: TGTGCCAGCAGTCCGATCCTCATGGACACCTCTGGAAACACCATATATTTT. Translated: CASSPILMDTSGNTIYF.

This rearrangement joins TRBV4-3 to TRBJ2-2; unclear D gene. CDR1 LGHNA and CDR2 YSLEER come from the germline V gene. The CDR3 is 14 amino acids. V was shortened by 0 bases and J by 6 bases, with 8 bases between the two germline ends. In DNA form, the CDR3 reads TGCGCCAGCAGCCAAGATGTCCGACCCGGGGAGCTGTTTTTT. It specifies CASSQDVRPGELFF.

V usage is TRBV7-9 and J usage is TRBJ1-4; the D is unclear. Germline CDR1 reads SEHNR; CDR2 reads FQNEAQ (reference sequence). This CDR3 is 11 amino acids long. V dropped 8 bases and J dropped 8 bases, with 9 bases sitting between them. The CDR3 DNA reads TGTGCCAGCGCCACTGGCGAAAAACTGTTTTTT. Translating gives CASATGEKLFF. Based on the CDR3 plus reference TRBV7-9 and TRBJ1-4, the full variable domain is DTGVSQNPRHKITKRGQNVTFRCDPISEHNRLYWYRQTLGQGPEFLTYFQNEAQLEKSRLLSDRFSAERPKGSFSTLEIQRTEQGDSAMYLCASATGEKLFFGSGTQLSVL.

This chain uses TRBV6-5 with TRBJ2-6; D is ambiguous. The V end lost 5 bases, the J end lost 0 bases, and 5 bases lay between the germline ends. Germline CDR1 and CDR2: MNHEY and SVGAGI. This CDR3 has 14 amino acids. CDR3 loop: CASSKISGANVLTF. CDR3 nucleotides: TGTGCCAGCAGTAAGATCTCTGGGGCCAACGTCCTGACTTTC.

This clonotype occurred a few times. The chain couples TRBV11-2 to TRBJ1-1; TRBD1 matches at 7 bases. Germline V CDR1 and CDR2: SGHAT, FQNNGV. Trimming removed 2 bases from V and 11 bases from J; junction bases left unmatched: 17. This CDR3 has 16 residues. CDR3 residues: CASSLTQGGSRAPAFF. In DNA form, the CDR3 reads TGTGCCAGCAGCTTAACGCAGGGGGGCTCTAGGGCTCCTGCTTTCTTT. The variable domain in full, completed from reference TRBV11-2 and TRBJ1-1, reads EAGVAQSPRYKIIEKRQSVAFWCNPISGHATLYWYQQILGQGPKLLIQFQNNGVVDDSQLPKDRFSAERLKGVDSTLKIQPAKLEDSAVYLCASSLTQGGSRAPAFFGQGTRLTVV.

The CDR3 protein is CASGHEQFF. In DNA form, the CDR3 reads TGTGCCAGCGGACATGAGCAGTTCTTC. The rearrangement uses TRBV6-6 and TRBJ2-1; D not resolved. The length of the CDR3 is 9 residues. Trimming took off 8 bases at V and 8 bases at J, with 4 bases between the two ends. Germline V gene data show CDR1 as MNHNY and CDR2 as SVGAGI (reference sequence).

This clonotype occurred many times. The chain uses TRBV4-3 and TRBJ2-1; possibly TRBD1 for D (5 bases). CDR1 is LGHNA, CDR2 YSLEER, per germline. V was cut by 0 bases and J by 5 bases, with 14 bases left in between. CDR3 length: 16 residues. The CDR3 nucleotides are TGCGCCAGCAGCCAAGATAGGGGTAGCCCGCACAATGAGCAGTTCTTC. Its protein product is CASSQDRGSPHNEQFF.

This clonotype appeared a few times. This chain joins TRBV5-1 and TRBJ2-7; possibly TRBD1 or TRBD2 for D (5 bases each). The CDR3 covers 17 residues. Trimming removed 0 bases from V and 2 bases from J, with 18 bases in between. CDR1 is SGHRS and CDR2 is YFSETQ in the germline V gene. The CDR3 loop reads CASSLDGGTIPPYEQYV. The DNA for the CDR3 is TGCGCCAGCAGCTTGGATGGTGGGACGATCCCCCCCTACGAGCAGTACGTC.

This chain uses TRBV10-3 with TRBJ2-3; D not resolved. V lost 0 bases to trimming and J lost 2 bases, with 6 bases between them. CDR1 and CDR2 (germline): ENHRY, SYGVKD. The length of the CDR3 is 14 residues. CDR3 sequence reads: CAISESVVTDTQYF. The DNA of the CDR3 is TGTGCCATCAGTGAGTCTGTGGTCACAGATACGCAGTATTTT.

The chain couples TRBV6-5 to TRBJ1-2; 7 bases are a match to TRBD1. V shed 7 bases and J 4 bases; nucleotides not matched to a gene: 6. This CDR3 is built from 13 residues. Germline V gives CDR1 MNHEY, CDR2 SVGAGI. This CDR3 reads CASMQGGGYGYTF. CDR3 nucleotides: TGTGCCAGCATGCAGGGGGGCGGCTATGGCTACACCTTC.

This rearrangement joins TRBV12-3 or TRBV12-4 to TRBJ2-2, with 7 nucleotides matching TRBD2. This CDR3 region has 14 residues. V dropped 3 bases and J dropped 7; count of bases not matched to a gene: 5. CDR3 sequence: CASSFRGDVGELFF. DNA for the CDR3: TGTGCCAGCAGTTTTCGGGGGGACGTCGGGGAGCTGTTTTTT.

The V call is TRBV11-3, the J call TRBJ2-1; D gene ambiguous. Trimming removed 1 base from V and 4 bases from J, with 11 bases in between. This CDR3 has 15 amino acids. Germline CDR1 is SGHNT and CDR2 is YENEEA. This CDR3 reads CASSLAVLVYNEQFF. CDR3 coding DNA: TGTGCCAGCAGCTTAGCGGTTCTAGTATACAATGAGCAGTTCTTC.

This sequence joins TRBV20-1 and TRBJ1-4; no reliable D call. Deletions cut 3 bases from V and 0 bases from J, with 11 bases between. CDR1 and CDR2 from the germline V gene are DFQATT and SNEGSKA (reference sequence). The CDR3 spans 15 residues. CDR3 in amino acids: CSARGTEATNEKLFF. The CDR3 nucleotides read TGCAGTGCTAGGGGCACCGAAGCAACTAATGAAAAACTGTTTTTT.

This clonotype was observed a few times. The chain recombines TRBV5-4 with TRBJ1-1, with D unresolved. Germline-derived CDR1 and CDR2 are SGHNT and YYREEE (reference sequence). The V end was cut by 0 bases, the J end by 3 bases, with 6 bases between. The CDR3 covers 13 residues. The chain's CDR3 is CASSLVKDTEAFF. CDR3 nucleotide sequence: TGTGCCAGCAGCTTGGTAAAAGACACTGAAGCTTTCTTT.

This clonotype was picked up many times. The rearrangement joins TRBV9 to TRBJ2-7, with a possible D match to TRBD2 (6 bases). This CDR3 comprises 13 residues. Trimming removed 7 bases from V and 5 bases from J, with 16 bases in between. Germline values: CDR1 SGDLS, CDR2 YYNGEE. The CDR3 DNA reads TGTGCCAGCTCCCCCCGGGGGAAGGACGAGCAGTACTTC. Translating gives CASSPRGKDEQYF.

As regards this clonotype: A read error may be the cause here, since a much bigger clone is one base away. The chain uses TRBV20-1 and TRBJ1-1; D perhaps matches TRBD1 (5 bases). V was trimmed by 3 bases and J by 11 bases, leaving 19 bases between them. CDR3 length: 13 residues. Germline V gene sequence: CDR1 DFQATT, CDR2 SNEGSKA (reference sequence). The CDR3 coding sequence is TGCAGTGCTAGGGTACAGGAAGGTGGATTGGCTTTCTTT. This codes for CSARVQEGGLAFF.

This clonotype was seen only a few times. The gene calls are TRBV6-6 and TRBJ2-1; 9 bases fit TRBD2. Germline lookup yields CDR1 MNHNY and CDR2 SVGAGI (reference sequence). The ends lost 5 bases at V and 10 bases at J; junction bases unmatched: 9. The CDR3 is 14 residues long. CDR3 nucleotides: TGTGCCAGCAGTCCACCGGGACTAGCTGGGGAGCAGTTCTTC. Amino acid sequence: CASSPPGLAGEQFF.

The CDR3 DNA sequence: TGCAGCGTTTCCAGTTGGTACACTGAAGCTTTCTTT. Translating gives CSVSSWYTEAFF. The rearrangement joins TRBV29-1 to TRBJ1-1, with D unresolved. This CDR3 is 12 amino acids long. The V end lost 5 bases, the J end lost 3 bases, and 10 bases lay between the germline ends. Germline V CDR1 and CDR2: SQVTM, ANQGSEA.

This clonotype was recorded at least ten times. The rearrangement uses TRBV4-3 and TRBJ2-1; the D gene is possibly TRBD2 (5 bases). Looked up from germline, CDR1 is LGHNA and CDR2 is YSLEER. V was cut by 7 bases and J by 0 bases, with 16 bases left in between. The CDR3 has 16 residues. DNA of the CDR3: TGCGCCAGCACCCCCACGGCGGGTAGCTCCTACAATGAGCAGTTCTTC. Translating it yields CASTPTAGSSYNEQFF.

CDR3 protein: CSVEEGRGDYNEQFF. In nucleotides, the CDR3 is TGCAGCGTTGAAGAGGGGCGGGGGGACTACAATGAGCAGTTCTTC. The chain has TRBV29-1 and TRBJ2-1, with TRBD2 identical over 8 bases. Trimming at V came to 0 bases and at J to 3 bases, leaving 4 bases not matched to a gene. The germline CDR1 and CDR2 sequences are SQVTM and ANQGSEA. CDR3 length: 15 amino acids.

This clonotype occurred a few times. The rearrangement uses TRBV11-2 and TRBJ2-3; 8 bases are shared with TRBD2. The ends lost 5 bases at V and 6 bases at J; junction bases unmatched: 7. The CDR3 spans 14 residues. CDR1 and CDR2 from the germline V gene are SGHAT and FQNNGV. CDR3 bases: TGTGCCAGCAGCGCCGGGACTAGTTGGGATACGCAGTATTTT. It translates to CASSAGTSWDTQYF.